The entry below gives a single T cell receptor (beta chain) sequence along with its context. As yet, its antigen is unknown. Noted treatment: roughly 19 received Ad26.COV2.S at low or high dose, single or two shots; 5 received placebo; per-sample allocation not given. Material that was analyzed had been drawn on day 63 after the first vaccine or placebo injection. Wuhan-strain spike was delivered by a replication-incompetent Ad26 vector. This table comes from immunoSEQ multiplex PCR, and its TCRdb copy is limited to in-frame clones, with some not included. This table holds some 350,000 clones, about 85% found once. CDR1 and CDR2 (germline): GTSNPN, SVGIG (reference sequence). This CDR3 comprises 14 residues. The V gene lost 3 bases and the J gene lost 2 bases, with 10 bases spanning the gap. The sample belongs to a study of Ad26.COV2.S vaccination and SARS-CoV-2 variants. In the study overall: Doses of Ad26.COV2.S were injected into muscle once or twice, 56 days apart. Study observations and caveats: Vaccinated individuals (as opposed to placebo recipients) had higher spike-specific TCR breadth.

This specimen consisted of peripheral blood, obtained in a trial of Ad26.COV2.S vaccine versus placebo. The chain has TRBV30 and TRBJ2-2; D is uncertain. The clonotype originates from a person aged 18 to 59 who received the Ad26.COV2.S COVID-19 vaccine or a placebo. The CDR3: CAWRGVSNTGELFF. The CDR3 coding sequence is TGTGCCTGGAGAGGAGTCAGTAACACCGGGGAGCTGTTTTTT.